These 18 T cell receptor beta chains originate from one sample sequenced in a study of breast tumors, draining lymph nodes, adjacent tissues. From the multiplex PCR reads, TCRdb called clonotypes with MiXCR, one entry per CDR3 protein. The sample shows tens of thousands of distinct CDR3 sequences, around 55% of them seen only once. The sequenced sample consisted of breast tumor tissue. These TCRs come from a female donor with breast cancer. Some clones in this sample may be carry-over from other donors' samples.

This rearrangement joins TRBV20-1 to TRBJ1-2; weak D call: TRBD1 (6 bases). Germline CDR1 and CDR2: DFQATT and SNEGSKA (reference sequence). This CDR3 region has 11 residues. The V end lost 8 bases, the J end lost 6 bases, and 13 bases lay between the germline ends. CDR3 sequence: CSPQAGDGYTF. The DNA for the CDR3 is TGCAGTCCACAGGCAGGGGATGGCTACACCTTC.

This clonotype is medium-sized (0.01 to 0.1%). This chain connects TRBV20-1 to TRBJ2-1, with 7 bases aligning to TRBD1. The length of the CDR3 is 15 residues. CDR1 is DFQATT and CDR2 is SNEGSKA in the germline V gene (reference sequence). The junction had 11 bases not matched to a gene; V was cut back by 0 bases and J by 9 bases. Here the CDR3 reads CSARDPSKGAGEQFF. In DNA, the CDR3 is TGCAGTGCTAGAGACCCTTCAAAGGGGGCGGGTGAGCAGTTCTTC.

The sample holds one count of this clonotype. This rearrangement joins TRBV12-3 or TRBV12-4 to TRBJ1-3, with TRBD1 matching over 9 bases. The CDR3 sequence is 15 residues long. Trimming cost V 6 bases and J 3 bases; bases outside gene matches: 6. CDR3 sequence (DNA): TGTGCCAGCAGGCGACAGGGGGAAAATGGAAACACCATATATTTT. Translated: CASRRQGENGNTIYF.

The chain has TRBV6-5 and TRBJ1-1; 9 positions match TRBD1. Germline values: CDR1 MNHEY, CDR2 SVGAGI. The CDR3 consists of 17 residues. The J segment lost 0 bases and the V segment lost 0 bases, leaving 5 bases of the junction unmatched. The DNA of the CDR3 is TGTGCCAGCAGTTACTCGGGGACAGGGACCATGAACACTGAAGCTTTCTTT. Residues: CASSYSGTGTMNTEAFF.

This clonotype was observed once. The chain uses TRBV7-3 and TRBJ1-3; possible D gene TRBD1, 5 bases. Germline values: CDR1 SGHTA, CDR2 FQGTGA. The CDR3 covers 13 residues. V was trimmed by 4 bases and J by 3 bases, leaving 7 bases between them. CDR3 in amino acids: CASSSGFGNTIYF. CDR3 coding DNA: TGTGCCAGCAGCTCAGGGTTTGGAAACACCATATATTTT. The variable domain in full, completed from reference TRBV7-3 and TRBJ1-3, reads GAGVSQTPSNKVTEKGKYVELRCDPISGHTALYWYRQSLGQGPEFLIYFQGTGAADDSGLPNDRFFAVRPEGSVSTLKIQRTERGDSAVYLCASSSGFGNTIYFGEGSWLTVV.

This clonotype came up many times. This chain uses TRBV6-6 with TRBJ2-7, with D possibly matching TRBD2 (7 bases). Germline V gene data show CDR1 as MNHNY and CDR2 as SVGAGI (reference sequence). With 2 bases removed from V and 3 bases from J, the gap between germline ends came to 20 bases. The CDR3 totals 17 residues. This CDR3 reads CASSYPLGGGGSYEQYF. CDR3 bases: TGTGCCAGCAGTTACCCGCTAGGAGGGGGGGGGAGCTACGAGCAGTACTTC.

This clonotype was seen at least ten times. The chain is built from TRBV18 and TRBJ2-6, with D hard to call. CDR3 size: 17 residues. The ends were cut back, 1 base at V and 0 bases at J, with 10 bases in the middle. Germline V lookup: CDR1 KGHSH, CDR2 LQKENI. This chain's CDR3 is CASSPRQVSSGANVLTF. The CDR3 DNA reads TGTGCCAGCTCACCACGGCAGGTTAGCTCTGGGGCCAACGTCCTGACTTTC.

This clonotype was picked up many times. V is TRBV5-4 and J is TRBJ1-3; 10 nucleotides agree with TRBD1. This CDR3 is built from 15 residues. The V and J ends lost 4 bases and 0 bases, in that order; junction bases with no gene match: 1. In germline, CDR1 is SGHNT, CDR2 YYREEE (reference sequence). Here the CDR3 DNA reads TGTGCCAGCAGCAGGACAGGGGGCTCTGGAAACACCATATATTTT. Its translation: CASSRTGGSGNTIYF.

This clonotype came up once. The chain carries TRBV7-9 and TRBJ2-1, with 10 bases that match TRBD2. Looked up from germline, CDR1 is SEHNR and CDR2 is FQNEAQ (reference sequence). The CDR3 covers 14 residues. V lost 5 bases to trimming and J lost 3 bases; unmatched junction nucleotides: 1. CDR3 in DNA: TGTGCCAGCAGCGCTAGCGGGAGCTACAATGAGCAGTTCTTC. Protein product: CASSASGSYNEQFF.

Relative to its sample, this clonotype is medium-sized (0.01 to 0.1%). The chain uses TRBV3-1 and TRBJ1-2, with TRBD1 as a possible D gene (5 bases). Germline CDR1 is LGHDT and CDR2 is YNNKEL (reference sequence). V lost 5 bases and J 4 bases, leaving 14 bases between the germline ends. CDR3 length: 14 residues. The CDR3, as DNA: TGTGCCAGCAGCGGACCGGGGGACGGCTATGGCTACACCTTC. It codes for CASSGPGDGYGYTF.

This clonotype showed up many times. J is TRBJ2-1 and V is TRBV19; 8 nucleotides match TRBD2. V dropped 8 bases and J dropped 2; count of bases not matched to a gene: 5. The CDR3 has 14 residues. Germline lookup yields CDR1 LNHDA and CDR2 SQIVND (reference sequence). The CDR3, as DNA: TGTGCCAGTGCGCGGGGGGCCGCCTACAATGAGCAGTTCTTC. Its protein product is CASARGAAYNEQFF.

This clonotype has a count of ten or more. Possible read error: a much larger clone is one base away. The V and J genes are TRBV5-5 and TRBJ2-1; possibly TRBD1 or TRBD2 for D (5 bases each). Per germline, CDR1 SGHKS and CDR2 YYEKEE (reference sequence). The CDR3 extends over 19 amino acids. Trimming pared 4 bases from V and 8 bases from J, leaving 31 bases between. DNA for the CDR3: TGTGCCAGCAGCGGAGTGGACAAGGGGCGAACGGGGTATGACCATGAGCAGTTCTTC. Translation gives CASSGVDKGRTGYDHEQFF.

There are many counts of this clonotype. J is TRBJ2-1 and V is TRBV6-2 or TRBV6-3; unclear D gene. Germline CDR1 reads MNHEY; CDR2 reads SVGEGT. V was cut by 5 bases and J by 0 bases, with 11 bases left in between. This CDR3 has 15 residues. The CDR3 here is CASSPPVSSYNEQFF. CDR3 DNA: TGTGCCAGCAGTCCGCCTGTGAGCTCCTACAATGAGCAGTTCTTC.

At least ten counts were recorded for this clonotype. V is TRBV19 and J is TRBJ1-2; no reliable D call. There are 13 residues in the CDR3. Deletions cut 7 bases from V and 3 bases from J, with 12 bases between. Germline V gene data show CDR1 as LNHDA and CDR2 as SQIVND (reference sequence). This CDR3 reads CASTRGGYYGYTF. The CDR3, as DNA: TGTGCCAGTACCCGGGGAGGTTACTATGGCTACACCTTC.

CDR3: CASSLDRAGTGELFF. In DNA form, the CDR3 reads TGTGCCAGCAGCCTCGACAGGGCGGGTACCGGGGAGCTGTTTTTT. This sequence joins TRBV5-4 and TRBJ2-2, with TRBD1 identical over 7 bases. V lost 4 bases to trimming and J lost 5 bases; unmatched junction nucleotides: 8. This CDR3 has 15 residues. In germline, CDR1 is SGHNT, CDR2 YYREEE (reference sequence).

The chain has TRBV5-1 and TRBJ2-7; 7 nucleotides line up with TRBD1. The germline CDR1 and CDR2 sequences are SGHRS and YFSETQ. There are 14 residues in the CDR3. The ends lost 7 bases at V and 3 bases at J; junction bases unmatched: 10. The CDR3 DNA follows: TGCGCCAGCTCTACTCAAGGGACAGTCTACGAGCAGTACTTC. It is translated as CASSTQGTVYEQYF.

The chain combines TRBV24-1 with TRBJ1-5; 9 nucleotides agree with TRBD1. V shed 6 bases and J 7 bases; nucleotides not matched to a gene: 6. The CDR3 has 14 residues. Germline CDR1 is KGHDR and CDR2 is SFDVKD. The CDR3 is CATSWGQGTQPQHF. The CDR3 DNA follows: TGTGCCACCAGTTGGGGACAGGGTACGCAGCCCCAGCATTTT.

This clonotype occurred many times. The chain couples TRBV5-1 to TRBJ2-5; no clear D. This CDR3 contains 15 residues. V gave up 1 base and J gave up 0 bases, with 10 bases separating them. CDR1 SGHRS and CDR2 YFSETQ come from the germline V gene. The CDR3 DNA reads as TGCGCCAGCAGCTTGTATTCCCCGTACCAAGAGACCCAGTACTTC. Encoded protein: CASSLYSPYQETQYF.